The T cell receptor (beta chain) described here comes from a study of early T cells in non-severe SARS-CoV-2 infection (dated by TCRdb to the early 2020s). Describing the broader study: TCR sequencing used bulk RNA from unsorted whole blood, so alpha and beta chains could not be paired.

Overall study results and their limits: VDJdb matching was skewed toward anti-spike CD8 responses and likely underestimated virus-specific expansions by missing private and CD4 specificities.

In regard to this clonotype: Its antigen is not yet known. The record has no base qualities; no much larger clone is one base away.

A case-control design nested within a healthcare worker cohort in London, UK, was used, with weekly nasopharyngeal swab PCR tests and blood sampling performed. Healthcare workers were recruited during the week of the UK lockdown, between 23 and 31 March 2020, and followed weekly for up to about 15 weeks. Library preparation used 5' RACE. Sequencing used a NextSeq 500. Unique molecular identifiers were attached to individual cDNA molecules in the TCR library protocol so that sequencing error and PCR bias could be corrected. Sequencing covered both TCR alpha and beta chains, and within each sample the abundances of alpha and beta sequences were tightly co-correlated. The paper's processing steps were these. V gene, J gene and CDR3 annotation of TCR sequences was performed with Decombinator V4. TCRs were defined as expanded if a significant change between any two time points was detected under a Poisson model with p below 0.0001. TCR abundances were normalised to the total number of TCRs sequenced in each sample and reported as counts per million. VDJdb, accessed 1 November 2021, was searched for CMV, EBV and SARS-CoV-2 annotated TCRs, excluding TCRs annotated for multiple antigens. Through fastp at Q25 and MiXCR, TCRdb rebuilt clones from the public reads, retaining in-frame beta chains. Rows with one shared CDR3 protein collapse into an entry with the most common genes and DNA. These V and J calls are TCRdb output, not the study's own analysis. The sample table contains around 76,000 distinct CDR3 sequences; only one count was recorded for more than 14% of them. Clones ranked in the top ten supply roughly 4.3% of the sample.

The clonotype comes from an adult who was a healthcare worker with PCR-confirmed SARS-CoV-2 infection or an uninfected control (not recorded which). This specimen consisted of whole blood, obtained at baseline.

Here is the DNA: TGTGCCAGCAGCCCTGAGCTCGGAGGTTCAGATACGCAGTATTTT. Its amino acids are CASSPELGGSDTQYF. The chain employs TRBV3-1 and TRBJ2-3, with a tentative D gene TRBD2 over 5 matching bases. The CDR3 has 15 amino acids, counting the end cysteine and phenylalanine. Solely the CDR3 DNA is kept, with 45 bases framed from the first base. The germline V gene (reference sequence) supplies CDR1 LGHDT and CDR2 YNNKEL. The V and J ends are trimmed by 4 bases and 4 bases, leaving 15 bases between them.